This is a list of T cell receptor beta chains from one sample in a study of tumor-infiltrating lymphocytes in primary liver carcinoma. MiXCR was run by TCRdb on the multiplex PCR reads, yielding one entry per CDR3 protein. The sample lists some 130,000 distinct CDR3 sequences; nearly 70% were seen once. Sample: tumor-adjacent normal liver tissue. The receptors derive from a woman aged 55-70 years with primary liver carcinoma and hepatitis B virus infection. CDR3s include the opening cysteine and the closing phenylalanine or tryptophan. Each record gives: V gene, CDR3 length, clone size, D gene, J gene, CDR3 protein, CDR3 DNA. D genes are given only for firm matches. Only part of the rows carry a size: once, few, many, or a class if the clone is expanded.

V gene: TRBV21-1; CDR3 length: 20; clone size: NA; D gene: NA; J gene: TRBJ2-1; CDR3 protein: CDSSKDPPDLAGGLYNEQFF; CDR3 DNA: TGTGACAGCAGCAAAGATCCCCCGGACCTAGCGGGGGGACTTTACAATGAGCAGTTCTTC
V gene: TRBV6-6; CDR3 length: 14; clone size: NA; D gene: TRBD1; J gene: TRBJ1-2; CDR3 protein: CTSNPKTGPQGYTF; CDR3 DNA: TGTACCAGCAACCCCAAGACAGGGCCCCAAGGCTACACCTTC
V gene: TRBV7-9; CDR3 length: 13; clone size: NA; D gene: NA; J gene: TRBJ2-7; CDR3 protein: CASSLGGSRERYF; CDR3 DNA: TGTGCCAGCAGCTTAGGAGGCAGCCGCGAGCGGTACTTC
V gene: TRBV7-2; CDR3 length: 15; clone size: NA; D gene: TRBD2; J gene: TRBJ2-3; CDR3 protein: CASSRMREGQDTQYF; CDR3 DNA: TGTGCCAGCAGCCGAATGCGGGAGGGCCAAGATACGCAGTATTTT
V gene: TRBV15; CDR3 length: 16; clone size: few; D gene: TRBD2; J gene: TRBJ2-7; CDR3 protein: CATSNGGTSGNFEQYF; CDR3 DNA: TGTGCCACCAGCAACGGGGGGACTAGCGGGAACTTCGAGCAGTACTTC
V gene: TRBV4-1; CDR3 length: 15; clone size: NA; D gene: NA; J gene: TRBJ2-3; CDR3 protein: CASSKGGRGADTHYF; CDR3 DNA: TGCGCCAGCTCAAAAGGGGGACGGGGAGCAGATACGCATTATTTT
V gene: TRBV29-1; CDR3 length: 15; clone size: NA; D gene: TRBD2; J gene: TRBJ2-7; CDR3 protein: CSAAKLAGWGKEQYF; CDR3 DNA: TGCAGCGCCGCAAAACTAGCGGGATGGGGGAAAGAGCAGTACTTC
V gene: TRBV28; CDR3 length: 15; clone size: NA; D gene: NA; J gene: TRBJ1-5; CDR3 protein: CASKRVWVTNQPQHF; CDR3 DNA: TGTGCCAGCAAAAGGGTGTGGGTAACCAATCAGCCCCAGCATTTT
V gene: TRBV4-1; CDR3 length: 14; clone size: NA; D gene: TRBD2; J gene: TRBJ2-7; CDR3 protein: CASSQVTGGGEQYF; CDR3 DNA: TGCGCCAGCAGCCAAGTCACTGGCGGGGGCGAGCAGTACTTC
V gene: TRBV12-3/TRBV12-4; CDR3 length: 13; clone size: NA; D gene: TRBD1; J gene: TRBJ1-2; CDR3 protein: CACSYDRARGCTF; CDR3 DNA: TGTGCCTGCAGCTACGACAGGGCGCGTGGCTGCACCTTC
V gene: TRBV5-5; CDR3 length: 18; clone size: NA; D gene: NA; J gene: TRBJ2-6; CDR3 protein: CASTIPQECSSGANVLTF; CDR3 DNA: TGTGCCAGCACCATTCCCCAGGAGTGTAGCTCTGGGGCCAACGTCCTGACTTTC
V gene: TRBV13; CDR3 length: 14; clone size: NA; D gene: NA; J gene: TRBJ1-1; CDR3 protein: CASSLEATNTVAFF; CDR3 DNA: TGTGCCAGCAGCTTAGAAGCTACGAACACTGTAGCTTTCTTT
V gene: TRBV2; CDR3 length: 14; clone size: NA; D gene: TRBD1; J gene: TRBJ1-5; CDR3 protein: CASRSGGTNQPQHF; CDR3 DNA: TGTGCCAGCAGATCAGGGGGGACCAATCAGCCCCAGCATTTT
V gene: TRBV24-1; CDR3 length: 15; clone size: few; D gene: NA; J gene: TRBJ2-6; CDR3 protein: CATSEGRSEANVLTF; CDR3 DNA: TGTGCCACCAGCGAGGGAAGGAGCGAGGCCAACGTCCTGACTTTC
V gene: TRBV12-5; CDR3 length: 16; clone size: NA; D gene: NA; J gene: TRBJ2-1; CDR3 protein: CASGLGRQFVVDEQFF; CDR3 DNA: TGTGCTAGTGGTTTGGGAAGACAGTTCGTAGTCGATGAGCAGTTCTTC
V gene: TRBV2; CDR3 length: 15; clone size: NA; D gene: NA; J gene: TRBJ2-3; CDR3 protein: CVSSDPGPTTDTQYF; CDR3 DNA: TGTGTCAGCAGTGATCCGGGACCTACCACAGATACGCAGTATTTT
V gene: TRBV9; CDR3 length: 15; clone size: NA; D gene: TRBD2; J gene: TRBJ2-1; CDR3 protein: CASSVDSGSTDEQFF; CDR3 DNA: TGTGCCAGCAGCGTAGATAGCGGGAGTACGGATGAGCAGTTCTTC
V gene: TRBV29-1; CDR3 length: 13; clone size: NA; D gene: TRBD2; J gene: TRBJ2-3; CDR3 protein: CSAPTSGTDRQYF; CDR3 DNA: TGCAGCGCCCCGACTAGCGGCACAGATAGACAGTATTTT
V gene: TRBV30; CDR3 length: 10; clone size: many; D gene: NA; J gene: TRBJ1-1; CDR3 protein: CAWGRTEAFF; CDR3 DNA: TGTGCCTGGGGTAGGACTGAAGCTTTCTTT
V gene: TRBV7-9; CDR3 length: 19; clone size: many; D gene: TRBD2; J gene: TRBJ2-1; CDR3 protein: CASSPSALAGGVAYNEQFF; CDR3 DNA: TGTGCCAGCAGCCCATCGGCACTAGCGGGAGGTGTAGCCTACAATGAGCAGTTCTTC
V gene: TRBV4-2; CDR3 length: 18; clone size: NA; D gene: NA; J gene: TRBJ2-3; CDR3 protein: CASSQLWRVFCPADTQYF; CDR3 DNA: TGTGCCAGCAGCCAGCTCTGGCGGGTCTTCTGCCCTGCAGATACGCAGTATTTT
V gene: TRBV15; CDR3 length: 16; clone size: NA; D gene: NA; J gene: TRBJ2-1; CDR3 protein: CATRRGPIRSYNEQFF; CDR3 DNA: TGTGCCACCAGGAGGGGCCCCATACGCTCCTACAATGAGCAGTTCTTC
V gene: TRBV28; CDR3 length: 16; clone size: many; D gene: NA; J gene: TRBJ2-1; CDR3 protein: CASSSPVGGTYNEQFF; CDR3 DNA: TGTGCCAGCAGTTCTCCAGTCGGGGGTACCTACAATGAGCAGTTCTTC
V gene: TRBV11-2; CDR3 length: 17; clone size: once; D gene: TRBD2; J gene: TRBJ2-7; CDR3 protein: CASSLSVAGGLFYEQYF; CDR3 DNA: TGTGCCAGCAGTTTAAGCGTCGCGGGAGGGTTGTTCTACGAGCAGTACTTC
V gene: TRBV7-9; CDR3 length: 13; clone size: many; D gene: NA; J gene: TRBJ2-4; CDR3 protein: CASSLGHKNIQYF; CDR3 DNA: TGTGCCAGCAGCTTAGGTCACAAAAACATTCAGTACTTC
V gene: TRBV4-2; CDR3 length: 17; clone size: NA; D gene: NA; J gene: TRBJ2-1; CDR3 protein: CASSQRGKWVTFNEQFF; CDR3 DNA: TGTGCCAGCAGCCAAAGAGGGAAATGGGTAACCTTCAATGAGCAGTTCTTC
V gene: TRBV11-2; CDR3 length: 16; clone size: medium-sized; D gene: NA; J gene: TRBJ1-6; CDR3 protein: CASSPNVALAGSPLHF; CDR3 DNA: TGTGCCAGCAGCCCAAACGTGGCCCTCGCGGGGTCACCCCTCCACTTT
V gene: TRBV29-1; CDR3 length: 15; clone size: many; D gene: TRBD1; J gene: TRBJ2-7; CDR3 protein: CSVDGGTGFSYEQYF; CDR3 DNA: TGCAGCGTTGATGGGGGGACAGGGTTTTCCTACGAGCAGTACTTC
V gene: TRBV4-1; CDR3 length: 16; clone size: once; D gene: NA; J gene: TRBJ2-1; CDR3 protein: CASSQKSGLAYDEQFF; CDR3 DNA: TGCGCTAGCAGCCAAAAGTCGGGGCTAGCCTACGATGAGCAGTTCTTC
V gene: TRBV11-2; CDR3 length: 13; clone size: NA; D gene: NA; J gene: TRBJ1-1; CDR3 protein: CASRFGEHTEAFF; CDR3 DNA: TGTGCCAGCAGATTCGGCGAACACACTGAGGCTTTCTTT
V gene: TRBV6-1; CDR3 length: 16; clone size: many; D gene: NA; J gene: TRBJ1-1; CDR3 protein: CASSRKTERMNTEAFF; CDR3 DNA: TGTGCCAGCAGCAGAAAGACAGAAAGAATGAACACTGAAGCTTTCTTT
V gene: TRBV6-5; CDR3 length: 15; clone size: many; D gene: NA; J gene: TRBJ2-7; CDR3 protein: CASSYSRGQTYEQYF; CDR3 DNA: TGTGCCAGCAGTTACTCCCGGGGTCAAACCTACGAGCAGTACTTC
V gene: TRBV18; CDR3 length: 15; clone size: few; D gene: TRBD1; J gene: TRBJ1-1; CDR3 protein: CASSPGQGLNTEAFF; CDR3 DNA: TGTGCCAGCTCCCCCGGACAGGGGTTGAACACTGAAGCTTTCTTT
V gene: TRBV4-2; CDR3 length: 16; clone size: NA; D gene: NA; J gene: TRBJ2-2; CDR3 protein: CASSQDWGGSIGEPFF; CDR3 DNA: TGTGCCAGCAGCCAAGATTGGGGGGGCTCCATCGGGGAGCCGTTTTTT
V gene: TRBV4-2; CDR3 length: 15; clone size: once; D gene: NA; J gene: TRBJ1-1; CDR3 protein: CASSCRGEGGTDAFF; CDR3 DNA: TGTGCCAGCAGTTGCCGAGGAGAGGGGGGGACTGATGCTTTCTTT
V gene: TRBV6-5; CDR3 length: 13; clone size: NA; D gene: NA; J gene: TRBJ2-7; CDR3 protein: CASSFRTDYDQYF; CDR3 DNA: TGTGCCAGCAGTTTCCGAACAGACTACGACCAGTACTTC
V gene: TRBV11-2; CDR3 length: 17; clone size: NA; D gene: NA; J gene: TRBJ2-3; CDR3 protein: CASSLGIRRGGTDTQYF; CDR3 DNA: TGTGCCAGCAGCTTAGGAATTCGAAGGGGAGGCACAGATACGCAGTATTTC
V gene: TRBV5-5; CDR3 length: 18; clone size: many; D gene: TRBD2; J gene: TRBJ2-2; CDR3 protein: CASSPQLLAGGGTGELFF; CDR3 DNA: TGTGCCAGCAGCCCCCAGTTACTAGCGGGAGGTGGCACCGGGGAGCTGTTTTTT
V gene: TRBV11-2; CDR3 length: 15; clone size: many; D gene: NA; J gene: TRBJ1-1; CDR3 protein: CASSRGGGLSTEAFF; CDR3 DNA: TGTGCCAGCAGCCGGGGGGGGGGGTTGAGCACTGAAGCTTTCTTT
V gene: TRBV5-1; CDR3 length: 17; clone size: NA; D gene: TRBD1; J gene: TRBJ2-3; CDR3 protein: CASSLRGTGDYTDTQYF; CDR3 DNA: TGCGCCAGCAGCTTGAGAGGGACAGGGGACTACACAGATACGCAGTATTTT
V gene: TRBV29-1; CDR3 length: 13; clone size: NA; D gene: TRBD2; J gene: TRBJ2-3; CDR3 protein: CSVKRDGTDTQYF; CDR3 DNA: TGCAGCGTCAAGCGGGATGGCACAGATACGCAGTATTTT
V gene: TRBV11-2; CDR3 length: 15; clone size: NA; D gene: NA; J gene: TRBJ2-4; CDR3 protein: CASSLEPASKAIQYF; CDR3 DNA: TGTGCCAGCAGCTTAGAGCCGGCTAGCAAGGCCATTCAGTACTTC
V gene: TRBV9; CDR3 length: 14; clone size: few; D gene: NA; J gene: TRBJ2-7; CDR3 protein: CASSVADSKGEQYF; CDR3 DNA: TGTGCCAGCAGCGTAGCGGACAGTAAAGGCGAGCAGTACTTC
V gene: TRBV11-2; CDR3 length: 14; clone size: NA; D gene: NA; J gene: TRBJ1-1; CDR3 protein: CASGWGRMNTEALF; CDR3 DNA: TGTGCCAGCGGCTGGGGACGGATGAACACTGAGGCTCTCTTT
V gene: TRBV6-1; CDR3 length: 17; clone size: NA; D gene: TRBD1; J gene: TRBJ1-1; CDR3 protein: CTSSEDYRRGGDSEAFF; CDR3 DNA: TGTACCAGCAGTGAAGATTACAGGCGCGGAGGGGACAGTGAAGCTTTCTTT
V gene: TRBV12-3/TRBV12-4; CDR3 length: 12; clone size: medium-sized; D gene: NA; J gene: TRBJ1-1; CDR3 protein: CATRTPDTEAFF; CDR3 DNA: TGTGCCACCCGGACACCCGACACTGAAGCTTTCTTT
V gene: TRBV6-1; CDR3 length: 18; clone size: NA; D gene: NA; J gene: TRBJ2-1; CDR3 protein: CGSRERGGWGRPYNEQFF; CDR3 DNA: TGTGGCAGCAGAGAGAGGGGTGGGTGGGGCCGCCCTTACAATGAGCAGTTCTTC
V gene: TRBV7-3; CDR3 length: 13; clone size: NA; D gene: NA; J gene: TRBJ1-5; CDR3 protein: CASSYDPGQPQHF; CDR3 DNA: TGTGCCAGCAGCTATGACCCCGGCCAGCCCCAGCATTTT
V gene: TRBV5-4; CDR3 length: 11; clone size: once; D gene: NA; J gene: TRBJ2-1; CDR3 protein: CASSIGNELFF; CDR3 DNA: TGTGCCAGCAGCATTGGCAATGAGCTGTTCTTC
V gene: TRBV5-1; CDR3 length: 16; clone size: NA; D gene: TRBD2; J gene: TRBJ2-2; CDR3 protein: CASGFSGRQNTWELFF; CDR3 DNA: TGCGCCAGCGGCTTCAGCGGGAGGCAGAACACCTGGGAGCTGTTTTTT
V gene: TRBV4-1; CDR3 length: 16; clone size: many; D gene: NA; J gene: TRBJ1-4; CDR3 protein: CASSPPMGSGGEKLFF; CDR3 DNA: TGCGCCAGCAGCCCACCCATGGGCAGTGGAGGAGAAAAACTGTTTTTT